This TCR beta chain was captured by sequencing in a study of beta chain features in type 1 diabetes. About the research overall: All of the samples together had 95 million to 140 million sorted cells examined.

Sequenced material consisted of expressed TCRB transcripts (all of the isolated RNA was reverse transcribed). Produced via immunoSEQ multiplex PCR; TCRdb's table is partial and in-frame only. Here the sample spans hundreds of thousands of clones, around 13% being singletons. Concerning this clone itself: Its specificity is not known.

General study findings and limits: Patients' naive, central memory and Treg TCRB repertoires seemed closer to one another than those of healthy donors. VDJ junctions sequenced from type 1 diabetes patients showed fewer insertions and more deletions.

The CDR3 is 11 amino acids. Between the trimmed V and J ends, which lost 5 bases and 4 bases, there was a span of 5 bases. CDR1 and CDR2 (germline): SGHTA, FQGNSA. The sample was central memory CD4+ T cells from blood. The receptor was derived from a young man in good health. This chain uses TRBV7-2 with TRBJ1-2, with D uncertain. The CDR3 reads CASSTVYGYTF. The CDR3 DNA reads TGTGCCAGCAGCACCGTCTATGGCTACACCTTC.